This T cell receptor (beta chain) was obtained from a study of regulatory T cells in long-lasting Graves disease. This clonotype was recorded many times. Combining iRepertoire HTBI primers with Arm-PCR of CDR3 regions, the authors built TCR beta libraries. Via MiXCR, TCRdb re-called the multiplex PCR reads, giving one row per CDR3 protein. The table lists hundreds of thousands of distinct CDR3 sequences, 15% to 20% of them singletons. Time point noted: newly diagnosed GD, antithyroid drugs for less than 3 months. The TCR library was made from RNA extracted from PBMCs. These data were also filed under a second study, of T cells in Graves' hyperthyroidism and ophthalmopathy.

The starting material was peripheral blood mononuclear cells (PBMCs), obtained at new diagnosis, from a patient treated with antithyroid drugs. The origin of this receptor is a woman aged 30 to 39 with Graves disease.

In DNA, the CDR3 is TGTGCCAGCAGCCTGAATGGGGGCGCCGGCTACGAGCAGTACTTC. This sequence encodes CASSLNGGAGYEQYF. The rearrangement uses TRBV9 and TRBJ2-7; TRBD1 is a possible D gene (6 bases). With 4 bases removed from V and 3 bases from J, the gap between germline ends came to 17 bases. CDR1 and CDR2 from the germline V gene are SGDLS and YYNGEE. CDR3 length: 15 amino acids.